A single count supports the clone carrying this T cell receptor (beta chain). This record belongs to a study of blood T cell repertoires in COVID-19. Looking at the study overall: The samples span acute and convalescent COVID-19 from the United States, Italy and Spain. Nucleic acid was either cDNA or gDNA, and it came from T cells, B-cell-depleted T cells, or PBMCs.

Profiling relied on immunoSEQ multiplex PCR, and the TCRdb table lists in-frame clones only, not all of them. Counted here are about 220,000 clones, around 88% occurring once; the ten biggest clones make up roughly 14%. Germline loops: CDR1 SGHRS, CDR2 YFSETQ. Losses at the gene ends were 1 base for V and 2 bases for J; bases not matched to a gene: 1. There are 15 residues in the CDR3. The chain is built from TRBV5-1 and TRBJ2-3; 10 positions match TRBD2. This sequence was found in a woman in her 50s with acute COVID-19. Material: PBMCs or T cells enriched from blood (not recorded which). CDR3 amino acids: CASSLTSGTTDTQYF. The CDR3 DNA sequence: TGCGCCAGCAGCTTGACTAGCGGGACCACAGATACGCAGTATTTT.